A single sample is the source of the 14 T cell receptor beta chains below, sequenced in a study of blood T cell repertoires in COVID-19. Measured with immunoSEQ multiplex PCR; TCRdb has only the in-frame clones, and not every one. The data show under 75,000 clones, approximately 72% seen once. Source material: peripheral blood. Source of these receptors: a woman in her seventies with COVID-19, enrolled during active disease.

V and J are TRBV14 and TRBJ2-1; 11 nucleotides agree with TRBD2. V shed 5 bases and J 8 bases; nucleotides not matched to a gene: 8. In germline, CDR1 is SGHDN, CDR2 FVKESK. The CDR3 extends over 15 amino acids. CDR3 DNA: TGTGCCAGCAGCACCCACGGGACTAGCGGTGATGAGCAGTTCTTC. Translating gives CASSTHGTSGDEQFF.

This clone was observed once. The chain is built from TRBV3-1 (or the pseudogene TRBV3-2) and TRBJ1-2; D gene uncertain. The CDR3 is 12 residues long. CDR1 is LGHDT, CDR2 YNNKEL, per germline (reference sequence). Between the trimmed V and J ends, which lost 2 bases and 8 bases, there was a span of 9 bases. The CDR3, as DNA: TGTGCCAGCAGCCAACTCAGTGGCGGCTACACCTTC. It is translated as CASSQLSGGYTF.

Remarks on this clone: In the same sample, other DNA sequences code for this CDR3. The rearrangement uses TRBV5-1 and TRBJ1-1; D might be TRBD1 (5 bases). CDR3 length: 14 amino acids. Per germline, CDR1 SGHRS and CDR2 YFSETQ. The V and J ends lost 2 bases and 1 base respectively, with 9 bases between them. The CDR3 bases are TGCGCCAGCAGCTTAGGGAGGGGGAACACTGAAGCTTTCTTT. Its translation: CASSLGRGNTEAFF.

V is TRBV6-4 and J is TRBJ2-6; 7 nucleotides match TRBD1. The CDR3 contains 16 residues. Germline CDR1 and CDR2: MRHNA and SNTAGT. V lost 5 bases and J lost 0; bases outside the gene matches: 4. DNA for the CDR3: TGTGCCAGCAGTCGGGACAGTGTCTCTGGGGCCAACGTCCTGACTTTC. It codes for CASSRDSVSGANVLTF.

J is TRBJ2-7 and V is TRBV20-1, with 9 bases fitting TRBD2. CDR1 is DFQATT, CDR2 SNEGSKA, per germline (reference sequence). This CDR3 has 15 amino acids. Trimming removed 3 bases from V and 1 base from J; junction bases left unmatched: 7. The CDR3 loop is CSASRGSGGSYEQYF. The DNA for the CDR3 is TGCAGTGCTAGTCGGGGAAGCGGGGGGTCCTACGAGCAGTACTTC.

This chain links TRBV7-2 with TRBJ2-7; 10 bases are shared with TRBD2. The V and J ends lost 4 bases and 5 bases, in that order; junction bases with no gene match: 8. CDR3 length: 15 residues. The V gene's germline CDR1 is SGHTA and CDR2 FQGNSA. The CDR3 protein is CASSSALLAGDEQYF. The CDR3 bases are TGTGCCAGCAGCTCAGCCCTCCTAGCGGGGGACGAGCAGTACTTC.

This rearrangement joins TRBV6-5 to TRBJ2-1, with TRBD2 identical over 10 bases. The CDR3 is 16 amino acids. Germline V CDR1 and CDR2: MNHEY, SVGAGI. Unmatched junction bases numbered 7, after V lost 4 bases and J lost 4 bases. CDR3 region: CASSFGSGGMYNEQFF. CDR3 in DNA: TGTGCCAGCAGTTTCGGTAGCGGGGGGATGTACAATGAGCAGTTCTTC.

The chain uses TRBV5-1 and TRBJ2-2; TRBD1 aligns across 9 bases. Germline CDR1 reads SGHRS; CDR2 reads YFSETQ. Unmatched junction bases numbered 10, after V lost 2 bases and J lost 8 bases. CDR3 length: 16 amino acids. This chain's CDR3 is CASSLFGTGSSGELFF. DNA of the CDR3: TGCGCCAGCAGCTTATTCGGGACAGGGTCCTCTGGGGAGCTGTTTTTT.

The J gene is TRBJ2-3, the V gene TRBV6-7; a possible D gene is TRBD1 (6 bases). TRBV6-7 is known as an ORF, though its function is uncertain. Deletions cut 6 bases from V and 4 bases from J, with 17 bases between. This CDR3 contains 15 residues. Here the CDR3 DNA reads TGTGCCAGCAGATCAGACAGGTACTGTTCAGATACGCAGTATTTT. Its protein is CASRSDRYCSDTQYF.

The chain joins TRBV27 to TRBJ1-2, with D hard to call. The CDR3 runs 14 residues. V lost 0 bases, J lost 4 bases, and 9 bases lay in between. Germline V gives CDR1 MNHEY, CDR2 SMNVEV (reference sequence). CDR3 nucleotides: TGTGCCAGCAGTTTATCTTCCGGGATCTATGGCTACACCTTC. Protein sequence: CASSLSSGIYGYTF.

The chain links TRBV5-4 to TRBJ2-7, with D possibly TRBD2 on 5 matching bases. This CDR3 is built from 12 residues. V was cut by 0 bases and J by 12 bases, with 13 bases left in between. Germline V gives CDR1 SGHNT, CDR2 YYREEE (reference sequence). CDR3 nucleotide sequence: TGTGCCAGCAGCTTGGGAGGTGGACTGAGGTACTTC. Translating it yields CASSLGGGLRYF.

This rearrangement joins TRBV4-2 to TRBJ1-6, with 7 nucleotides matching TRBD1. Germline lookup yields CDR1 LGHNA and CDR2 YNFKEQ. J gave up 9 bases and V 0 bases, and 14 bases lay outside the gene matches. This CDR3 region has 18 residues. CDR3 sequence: CASSQDLSVGGRSSPLHF. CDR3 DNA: TGTGCCAGCAGCCAAGATTTAAGTGTAGGGGGCCGGAGTTCACCCCTCCACTTT.

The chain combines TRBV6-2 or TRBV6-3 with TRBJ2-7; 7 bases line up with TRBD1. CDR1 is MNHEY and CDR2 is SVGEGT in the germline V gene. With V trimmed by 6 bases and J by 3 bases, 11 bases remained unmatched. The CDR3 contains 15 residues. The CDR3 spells CASSNPGQLGYEQYF. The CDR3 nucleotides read TGTGCCAGCAGCAACCCGGGACAGCTGGGCTACGAGCAGTACTTC.

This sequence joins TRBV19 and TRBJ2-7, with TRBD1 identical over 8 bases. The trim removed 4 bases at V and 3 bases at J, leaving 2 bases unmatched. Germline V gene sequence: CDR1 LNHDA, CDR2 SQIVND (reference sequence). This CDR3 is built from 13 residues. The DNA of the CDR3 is TGTGCCAGTAGTACGGACAGGGACTACGAGCAGTACTTC. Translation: CASSTDRDYEQYF.